Presented here are 31 T cell receptor beta chains from one specimen sequenced in a study of cytomegalovirus exposure and HLA in healthy donors. With 60 Vbeta and 13 Jbeta primers, the PCR was carried out. Profiling relied on immunoSEQ multiplex PCR, and the TCRdb table lists in-frame clones only, not all of them. This repertoire shows about 95,000 clones, 80% to 90% found once; its top ten account for approximately 3%. The sample taken for sequencing was PBMCs. These receptors were collected from a man aged 30-40 years in good health and CMV-seropositive.

The V and J genes are TRBV30 and TRBJ1-5; no clear D. The ends were cut back, 2 bases at V and 4 bases at J, with 9 bases in the middle. CDR1 is GTSNPN and CDR2 is SVGIG in the germline V gene (reference sequence). This CDR3 contains 13 residues. The CDR3 protein is CAWSPEANQPQHF. CDR3 sequence (DNA): TGTGCCTGGAGTCCCGAGGCTAATCAGCCCCAGCATTTT.

The chain links TRBV28 to TRBJ2-7, with D possibly matching TRBD1 (6 bases). This CDR3 has 14 amino acids. Germline V lookup: CDR1 MDHEN, CDR2 SYDVKM. V was trimmed by 8 bases and J by 1 base, leaving 15 bases between them. The CDR3 sequence is CASAWTVYSYEQYF. CDR3 nucleotide sequence: TGTGCCAGCGCTTGGACAGTTTATTCCTACGAGCAGTACTTC.

V and J are TRBV30 and TRBJ2-3; the D gene is possibly TRBD2 (5 bases). The CDR3 extends over 16 amino acids. Germline V CDR1 and CDR2: GTSNPN, SVGIG (reference sequence). Trimming shortened V by 1 base and J by 0 bases, and 14 bases separated the two germline ends. The CDR3 sequence is CAWSDRTGASTDTQYF. CDR3 bases: TGTGCCTGGAGTGATCGGACTGGAGCTAGCACAGATACGCAGTATTTT.

This chain joins TRBV28 and TRBJ2-7; tentative D call: TRBD1 (5 bases). The CDR3 has 16 residues. Germline CDR1 reads MDHEN; CDR2 reads SYDVKM. V lost 5 bases to trimming and J lost 4 bases, with 21 bases between them. The CDR3 region has the DNA TGTGCCAGCAGTCAGGACACTCCATTAGGGTATTACGAGCAGTACTTC. This codes for CASSQDTPLGYYEQYF. Drawing the rest from reference TRBV28 and TRBJ2-7, the complete variable domain is DVKVTQSSRYLVKRTGEKVFLECVQDMDHENMFWYRQDPGLGLRLIYFSYDVKMKEKGDIPEGYSVSREKKERFSLILESASTNQTSMYLCASSQDTPLGYYEQYFGPGTRLTVT.

This clone has just a few counts. V is TRBV10-2 and J is TRBJ1-2; TRBD1 matches at 9 bases. The V segment lost 2 bases and the J segment 3 bases; nucleotides outside the gene matches: 4. The CDR3 extends over 15 amino acids. From germline, CDR1 is WSHSY and CDR2 SAAADI. In nucleotides, the CDR3 is TGCGCCAGCAGTGAGGGACAGGGGAAATACTATGGCTACACCTTC. It codes for CASSEGQGKYYGYTF.

The V call is TRBV25-1, the J call TRBJ2-3; no reliable D call. V was trimmed by 3 bases and J by 2 bases, leaving 6 bases between them. The V gene's germline CDR1 is MGHDK and CDR2 SYGVNS. The CDR3 consists of 13 residues. The CDR3 loop reads CASSEGLTDTQYF. The DNA of the CDR3 is TGTGCCAGCAGTGAGGGCCTCACAGATACGCAGTATTTT.

The rearrangement uses TRBV7-2 and TRBJ1-5; D is uncertain. Trimming took 4 bases from V and 1 from J, leaving 11 bases between them. CDR3 length equals 15 residues. Germline-derived CDR1 and CDR2 are SGHTA and FQGNSA. The CDR3: CASSSDSMSNQPQHF. The CDR3 nucleotides read TGTGCCAGCAGCTCGGACTCGATGAGCAATCAGCCCCAGCATTTT.

The chain carries TRBV30 and TRBJ2-1; D gene unclear. Trimming pared 3 bases from V and 6 bases from J, leaving 15 bases between. Germline assignment: CDR1 GTSNPN and CDR2 SVGIG (reference sequence). This CDR3 region has 14 residues. Written as DNA, the CDR3 is TGTGCCTGGAGGTATCGGGTGAGTGGCAATGAGCAGTTCTTC. This gives the protein CAWRYRVSGNEQFF.

V gene TRBV6-6 combines with J gene TRBJ2-7; TRBD1 matches at 8 bases. The CDR3 extends over 14 amino acids. Germline CDR1 and CDR2: MNHNY and SVGAGI (reference sequence). Losses at the gene ends were 4 bases for V and 3 bases for J; bases not matched to a gene: 5. The CDR3: CASSSDRGGYEQYF. The CDR3 DNA follows: TGTGCCAGCAGTTCCGACAGGGGAGGCTACGAGCAGTACTTC.

J is TRBJ2-7 and V is TRBV2; 10 nucleotides align to TRBD1. The CDR3 extends over 13 amino acids. Germline V gives CDR1 SNHLY, CDR2 FYNNEI. V dropped 8 bases and J dropped 5; count of bases not matched to a gene: 6. The CDR3 nucleotides read TGTGCCAGCCAGGGACAGGGGACTAACGAGCAGTACTTC. Translation: CASQGQGTNEQYF.

The chain is built from TRBV5-6 and TRBJ1-1; weak D call: TRBD1 (5 bases). Germline lookup yields CDR1 SGHDT and CDR2 YYEEEE. Trimming stripped 0 bases from V and 10 bases from J, with 19 bases between. CDR3 length: 15 residues. Written as DNA, the CDR3 is TGTGCCAGCAGCTTGGCCGGGTTGCGGGGGACGGCAGCTTTCTTT. This translates into CASSLAGLRGTAAFF.

The chain carries TRBV6-1 and TRBJ1-1; 7 bases match TRBD1. Germline trimming cut 6 bases from V and 0 bases from J; bases unmatched to any gene: 4. Germline CDR1 and CDR2: MNHNS and SASEGT. This CDR3 comprises 14 residues. The CDR3 DNA follows: TGTGCCAGCAGCGCGACAGGGCTGAACACTGAAGCTTTCTTT. Protein sequence: CASSATGLNTEAFF.

This chain links TRBV11-2 with TRBJ1-3; D is perhaps TRBD1 (5 bases). V was trimmed by 1 base and J by 0 bases, leaving 19 bases between them. Germline V CDR1 and CDR2: SGHAT, FQNNGV. The length of the CDR3 is 19 residues. The CDR3 loop reads CASSLVASGHLVSGNTIYF. CDR3 in DNA: TGTGCCAGCAGCTTAGTCGCTTCCGGACACCTAGTCTCTGGAAACACCATATATTTT. The full variable domain, with the rest looked up from reference TRBV11-2 and TRBJ1-3, is EAGVAQSPRYKIIEKRQSVAFWCNPISGHATLYWYQQILGQGPKLLIQFQNNGVVDDSQLPKDRFSAERLKGVDSTLKIQPAKLEDSAVYLCASSLVASGHLVSGNTIYFGEGSWLTVV.

This chain uses TRBV13 with TRBJ2-1; 8 bases are shared with TRBD2. The J segment lost 0 bases and the V segment lost 2 bases, leaving 0 bases of the junction unmatched. The germline CDR1 and CDR2 sequences are PRHDT and FYEKMQ (reference sequence). The CDR3 is made up of 15 amino acids. The CDR3 reads CASSLSGGSYNEQFF. CDR3 in DNA: TGTGCCAGCAGCTTAAGCGGGGGCTCCTACAATGAGCAGTTCTTC.

The gene calls are TRBV7-2 and TRBJ1-1; maybe TRBD1 (6 bases). Trimming pared 2 bases from V and 3 bases from J, leaving 13 bases between. The CDR3 contains 15 residues. Germline CDR1 SGHTA, CDR2 FQGNSA. DNA of the CDR3: TGTGCCAGCAGCTTACAGGGGTCCACGGACACTGAAGCTTTCTTT. Its translation is CASSLQGSTDTEAFF.

J is TRBJ2-7 and V is TRBV5-1, with 8 bases that match TRBD2. Losses at the gene ends were 0 bases for V and 2 bases for J; bases not matched to a gene: 7. Germline lookup yields CDR1 SGHRS and CDR2 YFSETQ. This CDR3 has 16 amino acids. This chain's CDR3 is CASSLDFSGVAYEQYF. In nucleotides, the CDR3 is TGCGCCAGCAGCTTGGACTTTAGCGGGGTTGCCTACGAGCAGTACTTC. The full variable domain, rest sourced from reference TRBV5-1 and TRBJ2-7, is KAGVTQTPRYLIKTRGQQVTLSCSPISGHRSVSWYQQTPGQGLQFLFEYFSETQRNKGNFPGRFSGRQFSNSRSEMNVSTLELGDSALYLCASSLDFSGVAYEQYFGPGTRLTVT.

This clone was observed a single time. The gene calls are TRBV11-2 and TRBJ1-1, with 7 bases aligning to TRBD1. Germline values: CDR1 SGHAT, CDR2 FQNNGV. This CDR3 is 16 amino acids long. Trimming removed 5 bases from V and 0 bases from J; junction bases left unmatched: 9. CDR3 region: CASSPGRDSMNTEAFF. The CDR3 DNA reads as TGTGCCAGCAGCCCAGGCCGGGACAGCATGAACACTGAAGCTTTCTTT.

J is TRBJ1-2 and V is TRBV6-5, with 7 bases aligning to TRBD1. This CDR3 region has 15 residues. Germline trimming cut 5 bases from V and 4 bases from J; bases unmatched to any gene: 10. From germline, CDR1 is MNHEY and CDR2 SVGAGI. CDR3 residues: CASSAGTAPFYGYTF. DNA for the CDR3: TGTGCCAGCAGTGCCGGGACAGCTCCGTTCTATGGCTACACCTTC.

The rearrangement joins TRBV6-5 to TRBJ2-3; 15 bases are shared with TRBD2. Germline lookup yields CDR1 MNHEY and CDR2 SVGAGI. J lost 6 bases, V lost 4 bases, and 5 bases had no gene match. CDR3 length equals 16 residues. The CDR3 sequence: CASSLGLAGGPDTQYF. CDR3 DNA: TGTGCCAGCAGTTTGGGACTAGCGGGAGGACCGGATACGCAGTATTTT.

CDR3 sequence reads: CASIPGLPNTGELFF. The DNA for the CDR3 is TGTGCCAGCATACCGGGACTCCCGAACACCGGGGAGCTGTTTTTT. The chain combines TRBV6-1 with TRBJ2-2; a weak D match, TRBD2 (6 bases). The V gene lost 7 bases and the J gene lost 0 bases, with 12 bases spanning the gap. CDR1 and CDR2 from the germline V gene are MNHNS and SASEGT. The CDR3 is 15 amino acids.

The genes are TRBV27 and TRBJ1-5, with D tentatively TRBD1 (6 bases). The CDR3 runs 17 residues. V lost 4 bases, J lost 5 bases, and 21 bases lay in between. Looked up from germline, CDR1 is MNHEY and CDR2 is SMNVEV (reference sequence). The DNA for the CDR3 is TGTGCCAGCAGTTCCCGGGGTCAGGGCGGGGGCTATCAGCCCCAGCATTTT. Amino acid sequence: CASSSRGQGGGYQPQHF.

This clone appeared once. Its ends do not fully match the called genes, so a read error is possible. The rearrangement joins TRBV27 to TRBJ1-4; 10 bases map to TRBD1. Germline CDR1 reads MNHEY; CDR2 reads SMNVEV (reference sequence). The CDR3 totals 14 residues. The CDR3 region is CASSSTGGGEKLLF. CDR3 DNA sequence: TGTGCCAGCAGTTCGACAGGGGGCGGGGAAAAACTGCTTTTT.

This clone appeared once. The J gene is TRBJ2-7, the V gene TRBV27; 9 bases align to TRBD1. The CDR3 is made up of 16 amino acids. Germline V gene data show CDR1 as MNHEY and CDR2 as SMNVEV (reference sequence). With 5 bases clipped from V and 2 bases from J, the junction kept 10 bases outside the gene matches. CDR3 in DNA: TGTGCCAGCAGTACTCCGGGACAGGGAAACCCCTACGAGCAGTACTTC. Translated, it gives CASSTPGQGNPYEQYF.

The CDR3 sequence is CASSLFSGQETQYF. Written as DNA, the CDR3 is TGTGCCAGCAGTTTGTTCAGCGGACAAGAGACCCAGTACTTC. The chain carries TRBV28 and TRBJ2-5; maybe TRBD2 (5 bases). The CDR3 is 14 residues long. V lost 3 bases and J lost 2, with 10 bases in between. Germline loops: CDR1 MDHEN, CDR2 SYDVKM.

The chain carries TRBV5-1 and TRBJ2-7, with a tentative D call TRBD2 (6 bases). Germline CDR1 SGHRS, CDR2 YFSETQ. The CDR3 spans 13 residues. V lost 0 bases and J 3 bases, leaving 7 bases between the germline ends. The CDR3 region is CASSLEDYYEQYF. CDR3 in DNA: TGCGCCAGCAGCTTGGAGGACTACTACGAGCAGTACTTC. Complete variable domain (other parts from reference TRBV5-1 and TRBJ2-7): KAGVTQTPRYLIKTRGQQVTLSCSPISGHRSVSWYQQTPGQGLQFLFEYFSETQRNKGNFPGRFSGRQFSNSRSEMNVSTLELGDSALYLCASSLEDYYEQYFGPGTRLTVT.

This clone was picked up one time. CDR3 sequence (DNA): TGTGCCAGCAGCTTAGACCAGGGGGAGCAGTTCTTC. Protein: CASSLDQGEQFF. The chain employs TRBV11-3 and TRBJ2-1; a weak D match, TRBD1 (6 bases). Trimming cost V 0 bases and J 10 bases, with 7 bases left between them. There are 12 residues in the CDR3. The germline V gene has CDR1 SGHNT and CDR2 YENEEA. Full variable domain (rest looked up from reference TRBV11-3 and TRBJ2-1): EAGVVQSPRYKIIEKKQPVAFWCNPISGHNTLYWYLQNLGQGPELLIRYENEEAVDDSQLPKDRFSAERLKGVDSTLKIQPAELGDSAVYLCASSLDQGEQFFGPGTRLTVL.

The chain is built from TRBV10-2 and TRBJ2-7, with 12 bases identical to TRBD2. The CDR3 length is 18 residues. V shed 5 bases, J shed 2 bases, and the junction held 13 bases outside the gene matches. CDR1 WSHSY and CDR2 SAAADI come from the germline V gene. DNA for the CDR3: TGCGCCAGCAGTCCCGGGACTAGCGGGTTCGGCGGAACCTACGAGCAGTACTTC. It is translated as CASSPGTSGFGGTYEQYF.

The rearrangement links TRBV7-9 to TRBJ1-3; maybe TRBD1 (6 bases). V was trimmed by 5 bases and J by 0 bases, leaving 14 bases between them. The CDR3 is 16 amino acids. Germline lookup yields CDR1 SEHNR and CDR2 FQNEAQ (reference sequence). Here the CDR3 DNA reads TGTGCCAGCAGCACAAGGGACATCTACTCTGGAAACACCATATATTTT. Translated: CASSTRDIYSGNTIYF. Together with reference TRBV7-9 and TRBJ1-3, the CDR3 gives the full variable domain: DTGVSQNPRHKITKRGQNVTFRCDPISEHNRLYWYRQTLGQGPEFLTYFQNEAQLEKSRLLSDRFSAERPKGSFSTLEIQRTEQGDSAMYLCASSTRDIYSGNTIYFGEGSWLTVV.

This chain connects TRBV7-8 to TRBJ2-1, with TRBD2 identical over 9 bases. Losses at the gene ends were 4 bases for V and 0 bases for J; bases not matched to a gene: 1. The CDR3 has 15 amino acids. The germline gives CDR1 SGHVS, CDR2 FQNEAQ. The CDR3 DNA reads TGTGCCAGCAGCTCTAGCGGGACCTCCTACAATGAGCAGTTCTTC. Protein: CASSSSGTSYNEQFF.

This rearrangement joins TRBV28 to TRBJ2-7; 8 bases align to TRBD2. The trim removed 4 bases at V and 2 bases at J, leaving 13 bases unmatched. The germline V gene encodes CDR1 MDHEN and CDR2 SYDVKM. The CDR3 is 17 residues long. This CDR3 reads CASSSPLGSGRPYEQYF. The CDR3 DNA reads TGTGCCAGCAGTTCGCCCCTGGGAAGCGGGAGACCCTACGAGCAGTACTTC.

Comments on this clone: Other DNA sequences in this sample translate to the same CDR3. The chain uses TRBV18 and TRBJ2-3; unclear D gene. V lost 0 bases and J lost 0, with 4 bases in between. The germline CDR1 and CDR2 sequences are KGHSH and LQKENI. This CDR3 spans 14 amino acids. DNA for the CDR3: TGTGCCAGCTCACCACCGGGCAGCACAGATACGCAGTATTTT. This gives the protein CASSPPGSTDTQYF.